This T cell receptor beta chain was observed in a study of control samples from healthy donors and cancer patients. V lost 2 bases and J lost 4, with 3 bases in between. The CDR3 has 12 residues. TCRdb's table, derived via immunoSEQ multiplex PCR, lists solely in-frame clones and lacks some. The sample holds tens of thousands of clones; approximately 88% are singletons and the top ten take 2.9%. The clonotype comes from a woman between 50 and 59 years old with lung cancer. The V and J genes are TRBV12-3 or TRBV12-4 and TRBJ1-3; D unclear. Sequences were obtained from PBMCs. This CDR3 reads CASSLNGNTIYF. The CDR3 nucleotides read TGTGCCAGCAGTTTAAACGGAAACACCATATATTTT.